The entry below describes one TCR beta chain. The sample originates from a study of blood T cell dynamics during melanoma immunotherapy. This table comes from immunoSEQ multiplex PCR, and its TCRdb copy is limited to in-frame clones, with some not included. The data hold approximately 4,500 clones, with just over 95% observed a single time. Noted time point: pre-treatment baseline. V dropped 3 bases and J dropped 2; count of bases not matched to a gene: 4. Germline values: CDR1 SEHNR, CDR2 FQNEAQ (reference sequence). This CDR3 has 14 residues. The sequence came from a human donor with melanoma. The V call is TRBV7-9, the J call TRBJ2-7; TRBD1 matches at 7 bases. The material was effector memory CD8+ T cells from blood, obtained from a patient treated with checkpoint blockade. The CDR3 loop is CASSFGDSPYEQYF. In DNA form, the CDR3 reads TGTGCCAGCAGCTTCGGGGACAGTCCCTACGAGCAGTACTTC.